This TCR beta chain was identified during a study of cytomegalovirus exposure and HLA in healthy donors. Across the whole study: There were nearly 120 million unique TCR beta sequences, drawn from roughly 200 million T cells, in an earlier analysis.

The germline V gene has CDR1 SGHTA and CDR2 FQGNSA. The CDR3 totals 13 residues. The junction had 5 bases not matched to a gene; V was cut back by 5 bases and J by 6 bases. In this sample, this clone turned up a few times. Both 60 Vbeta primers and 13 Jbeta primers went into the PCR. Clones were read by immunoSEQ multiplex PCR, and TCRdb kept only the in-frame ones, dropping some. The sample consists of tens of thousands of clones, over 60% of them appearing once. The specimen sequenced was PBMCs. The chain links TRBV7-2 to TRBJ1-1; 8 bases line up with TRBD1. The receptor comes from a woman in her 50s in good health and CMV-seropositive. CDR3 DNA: TGTGCCAGCAGCCCTACAGGGGGACCTGAAGCTTTCTTT. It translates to CASSPTGGPEAFF.